This record looks at one T cell receptor beta chain sequence and its context. Its specificity is unknown. This sample was taken from a study of shared clonotypes between healthy human individuals. Study-wide background: Each donor contributed plates that comprised three CD4 naive, three CD4 memory, two CD8 naive and one CD8 memory. Study-wide results and caveats: Generally, estimated richness proved larger in naive subsets than it did in memory subsets. How much donors shared clonotypes was expected to be affected by sequencing depth.

This CDR3 is 13 amino acids long. Germline-derived CDR1 and CDR2 are MRHNA and SNTAGT. Trimming stripped 4 bases from V and 10 bases from J, with 14 bases between. Sequencing was performed with immunoSEQ multiplex PCR; in TCRdb, only in-frame clones are kept and a portion is missing. Found here are 1,100,000 or so clones, around 82% of them singletons; the top ten hold approximately 0.5%. The TCR comes from a man aged 18-30 years in good health. Some clones in this sample may be carry-over from other donors' samples. This sequence joins TRBV6-4 and TRBJ2-1, with D possibly matching TRBD2 (6 bases). Source material: memory CD4+ T cells from PBMCs. Noted subset: CD45RA-negative fraction. The CDR3: CASSVEGSGEQFF. CDR3 in DNA: TGTGCCAGCAGTGTGGAGGGAAGCGGCGAGCAGTTCTTC.